A selection of T cell receptor beta chains follows, all from one sample in a study of blood T cell repertoires in COVID-19. TCRdb's copy holds only in-frame clones and misses some; the assay was immunoSEQ multiplex PCR. Here the sample spans approximately 670,000 clones, 75% to 90% being singletons. The sequencing sample was made of peripheral blood. Receptor source: a woman aged 18 to 35 with acute or convalescent COVID-19. CDR3s include the opening cysteine and the closing phenylalanine or tryptophan. Fields, in order: D gene, clone size, J gene, V gene, CDR3 protein, CDR3 DNA. A D gene is named only where the DNA matches it firmly. Size tells how often a clone was seen (once, few, many) or the class of an expanded clone, and some rows leave it out.

D: TRBD1
size: .
J: TRBJ1-2
V: TRBV7-6
CDR3: CASSFQQGPNYGYTF
DNA: TGTGCCAGCAGCTTTCAACAGGGGCCTAACTATGGCTACACCTTC

D: TRBD1
size: .
J: TRBJ1-1
V: TRBV27
CDR3: CASSRQGRGNEAFF
DNA: TGTGCCAGCAGCCGACAGGGGAGGGGGAATGAAGCTTTCTTT

D: .
size: once
J: TRBJ1-3
V: TRBV2
CDR3: CASSYNLLSGDPGNTIYF
DNA: TGTGCCAGCAGCTACAACCTCCTTTCAGGGGACCCTGGAAACACCATATATTTT

D: .
size: .
J: TRBJ1-1
V: TRBV7-2
CDR3: CASSLGGSTPEAFF
DNA: TGTGCCAGCAGCTTAGGCGGCAGCACCCCGGAAGCTTTCTTT

D: TRBD1
size: .
J: TRBJ1-6
V: TRBV7-2
CDR3: CASSTTGDHNSPLHF
DNA: TGTGCCAGCAGCACGACAGGGGATCATAATTCACCCCTCCACTTT

D: .
size: once
J: TRBJ2-7
V: TRBV5-6
CDR3: CASSPGVNSYEQYF
DNA: TGTGCCAGCAGCCCGGGGGTTAACTCCTACGAGCAGTACTTC

D: .
size: once
J: TRBJ1-1
V: TRBV6-5
CDR3: CASRRGKTEAFF
DNA: TGTGCCAGCCGGCGGGGAAAAACTGAAGCTTTCTTT

D: .
size: .
J: TRBJ1-5
V: TRBV5-6
CDR3: CASSLEGRGPQHF
DNA: TGTGCCAGCAGCTTAGAGGGCCGTGGGCCCCAGCATTTT

D: TRBD1
size: .
J: TRBJ2-4
V: TRBV7-8
CDR3: CASSSDRVVIQYF
DNA: TGTGCCAGCAGCTCAGACAGGGTGGTCATTCAGTACTTC

D: TRBD2
size: .
J: TRBJ2-3
V: TRBV5-4
CDR3: CASSQGLASTDTQYF
DNA: TGTGCCAGCAGCCAGGGACTAGCAAGCACAGATACGCAGTATTTT

D: .
size: once
J: TRBJ1-1
V: TRBV6-2/TRBV6-3
CDR3: CASSFKNTEAFF
DNA: TGTGCCAGCAGTTTTAAGAACACTGAAGCTTTCTTT